The next 25 T cell receptor beta chains were all read from a single sample in a study of T cells in Graves' hyperthyroidism and ophthalmopathy. It was RNA transcripts that yielded the amplified TCR beta CDR3 regions. An initial round of RT-PCR targeting the TCR CDR3 relied on the HTBI primer set. TCRdb re-called the multiplex PCR reads through MiXCR, storing one row per CDR3 protein. Seen here are under 400,000 distinct CDR3 sequences, 15% to 20% observed once, and the top ten hold 15% to 18%. Material: blood. Receptors were obtained from a middle-aged woman with Graves' ophthalmopathy.

In its sample, this clonotype was seen once. The chain couples TRBV20-1 to TRBJ2-7; 8 nucleotides line up with TRBD2. Germline CDR1 and CDR2: DFQATT and SNEGSKA (reference sequence). Trimming at V came to 5 bases and at J to 3 bases, leaving 9 bases not matched to a gene. This CDR3 region has 14 residues. The CDR3 sequence: CSAGRLAGLYEQYF. In DNA form, the CDR3 reads TGCAGTGCTGGTAGGCTAGCGGGCCTCTACGAGCAGTACTTC.

The chain carries TRBV11-2 and TRBJ2-5; TRBD2 matches at 11 bases. The CDR3 spans 18 residues. Germline lookup yields CDR1 SGHAT and CDR2 FQNNGV. V dropped 5 bases and J dropped 5; count of bases not matched to a gene: 16. The CDR3 DNA follows: TGTGCCAGCAGCCTGAACATTCGTTTAGCGGGAGGGCAGGAGACCCAGTACTTC. This codes for CASSLNIRLAGGQETQYF.

The rearrangement joins TRBV28 to TRBJ1-6, with D unclear. The V and J ends lost 2 bases and 8 bases respectively, with 13 bases between them. CDR3 size: 15 residues. Germline V gene sequence: CDR1 MDHEN, CDR2 SYDVKM. The CDR3 coding sequence is TGTGCCAGCAGTTTAGGGAAATATGGAGATTCACCCCTCCACTTT. Encoded protein: CASSLGKYGDSPLHF. The whole variable domain, filled in from reference TRBV28 and TRBJ1-6, reads DVKVTQSSRYLVKRTGEKVFLECVQDMDHENMFWYRQDPGLGLRLIYFSYDVKMKEKGDIPEGYSVSREKKERFSLILESASTNQTSMYLCASSLGKYGDSPLHFGNGTRLTVT.

This clonotype was counted many times. V is TRBV29-1 and J is TRBJ2-7; TRBD1 is a possible D gene (6 bases). Germline V gene sequence: CDR1 SQVTM, CDR2 ANQGSEA. The CDR3 consists of 12 residues. Trimming removed 6 bases from V and 5 bases from J, with 14 bases in between. CDR3 nucleotide sequence: TGCAGCGTCCAAACAGGGAGCAACGAGCAGTACTTC. Translation gives CSVQTGSNEQYF.

This clonotype was seen at least ten times. The chain has TRBV28 and TRBJ2-7, with D perhaps being TRBD1 or TRBD2 (6 bases each). The V gene's germline CDR1 is MDHEN and CDR2 SYDVKM. Trimming took 6 bases from V and 2 from J, leaving 17 bases between them. CDR3 size: 15 residues. CDR3 nucleotide sequence: TGTGCCAGCAGGATAGGGGGGAAGTTCACCTACGAGCAGTACTTC. Protein product: CASRIGGKFTYEQYF. Combining the CDR3 with reference TRBV28 and TRBJ2-7 gives the whole variable domain DVKVTQSSRYLVKRTGEKVFLECVQDMDHENMFWYRQDPGLGLRLIYFSYDVKMKEKGDIPEGYSVSREKKERFSLILESASTNQTSMYLCASRIGGKFTYEQYFGPGTRLTVT.

The chain is built from TRBV3-1 and TRBJ2-2; D not certain. The V gene's germline CDR1 is LGHDT and CDR2 YNNKEL (reference sequence). This CDR3 contains 18 residues. Trimming removed 3 bases at V and 4 bases at J, with 21 bases between. The CDR3 bases are TGTGCCAGCAGCCACCCAGGCGTTGACTTCTACGTCACCGGGGAGCTGTTTTTT. It encodes CASSHPGVDFYVTGELFF.

This clonotype occurred many times. V and J are TRBV19 and TRBJ1-1; D is possibly TRBD1 (5 bases). Germline CDR1 and CDR2: LNHDA and SQIVND (reference sequence). CDR3 length equals 16 residues. Trimming removed 4 bases at V and 0 bases at J, with 15 bases between. This chain's CDR3 is CASSTSGTYLNTEAFF. The CDR3 DNA reads TGTGCCAGTAGTACTAGCGGGACCTACTTGAACACTGAAGCTTTCTTT.

This clonotype was seen repeatedly, ten times or more. The CDR3, as DNA: TGCAGTGCCAGGGCGGTCGAATACGAGCAGTACTTC. Its translation: CSARAVEYEQYF. The rearrangement uses TRBV20-1 and TRBJ2-7; possible D gene TRBD1, 5 bases. With 6 bases removed from V and 4 bases from J, the gap between germline ends came to 13 bases. CDR1 and CDR2 from the germline V gene are DFQATT and SNEGSKA (reference sequence). The CDR3 runs to 12 residues.

This clonotype was seen ten or more times. The chain joins TRBV27 to TRBJ1-1; D gene uncertain. Trimming took 1 base from V and 6 from J, leaving 9 bases between them. This CDR3 contains 13 residues. CDR1 and CDR2 (germline): MNHEY, SMNVEV (reference sequence). The DNA for the CDR3 is TGTGCCAGCAGTTTATTCCCACAGTCTGAAGCTTTCTTT. Amino acids: CASSLFPQSEAFF.

The chain recombines TRBV5-1 with TRBJ1-1; 7 bases agree with TRBD1. Germline V gives CDR1 SGHRS, CDR2 YFSETQ. The CDR3 contains 16 residues. The V gene end was trimmed by 4 bases and the J gene end by 5 bases; junction bases not matched to a gene: 14. The chain's CDR3 is CASSMGVTGLSTEAFF. The CDR3 DNA follows: TGCGCCAGCAGCATGGGGGTGACAGGGCTGAGTACTGAAGCTTTCTTT.

This clonotype has at least ten counts. CDR3 in DNA: TGTGCCAGCAGCTTATGGATCGAGAGGGAGGACAGCAACCCGGTCTCCTACGAGCAGTACTTC. This codes for CASSLWIEREDSNPVSYEQYF. The V and J genes are TRBV7-3 and TRBJ2-7; the D gene could be TRBD1 or TRBD2 (6 bases each). The CDR3 contains 21 residues. V was pared by 2 bases and J by 0 bases, with 29 bases between. Germline values: CDR1 SGHTA, CDR2 FQGTGA.

This clonotype was counted once. This chain joins TRBV15 and TRBJ1-5, with TRBD1 matching 7 bases. The V gene end was trimmed by 1 base and the J gene end by 7 bases; junction bases not matched to a gene: 7. This CDR3 is built from 15 residues. CDR1 and CDR2 from the germline V gene are LNHNV and YYDKDF (reference sequence). The CDR3 loop reads CATSRGTGTWQPQHF. The CDR3 DNA is TGTGCCACCAGCAGAGGGACAGGCACATGGCAGCCCCAGCATTTT.

This clonotype was detected ten times or more. V and J are TRBV27 and TRBJ1-2; unclear D gene. The germline V gene has CDR1 MNHEY and CDR2 SMNVEV (reference sequence). Between the trimmed V and J ends, which lost 5 bases and 8 bases, there was a span of 15 bases. This CDR3 spans 13 amino acids. This CDR3 reads CASSGSRYGGYTF. Here the CDR3 DNA reads TGTGCCAGCAGTGGGTCCCGGTATGGCGGCTACACCTTC.

This clonotype came up many times. The chain has TRBV7-8 and TRBJ1-2; no clear D gene. The CDR3 runs to 15 residues. Germline V gives CDR1 SGHVS, CDR2 FQNEAQ. Trimming removed 3 bases at V and 4 bases at J, with 15 bases between. CDR3 loop: CASSFWTSRPYGYTF. In DNA, the CDR3 is TGTGCCAGCAGCTTCTGGACTTCCCGTCCCTATGGCTACACCTTC.

There are many counts of this clonotype. The gene calls are TRBV7-8 and TRBJ2-7, with D possibly matching TRBD2 (5 bases). V lost 0 bases and J 3 bases, leaving 12 bases between the germline ends. CDR3 length equals 15 residues. From germline, CDR1 is SGHVS and CDR2 FQNEAQ. The CDR3 here is CASSLAGGSRYEQYF. The CDR3 DNA reads as TGTGCCAGCAGCTTAGCCGGTGGGAGCCGCTACGAGCAGTACTTC.

This clonotype was detected ten times or more. The chain recombines TRBV7-2 with TRBJ2-5; 9 bases align to TRBD2. From germline, CDR1 is SGHTA and CDR2 FQGNSA. V dropped 0 bases and J dropped 2; count of bases not matched to a gene: 4. The CDR3 contains 16 residues. The CDR3 here is CASSLAQAGGQETQYF. The CDR3 coding sequence is TGTGCCAGCAGCTTAGCGCAAGCGGGAGGTCAAGAGACCCAGTACTTC. Filled out from reference TRBV7-2 and TRBJ2-5, the complete variable domain reads GAGVSQSPSNKVTEKGKDVELRCDPISGHTALYWYRQSLGQGLEFLIYFQGNSAPDKSGLPSDRFSAERTGGSVSTLTIQRTQQEDSAVYLCASSLAQAGGQETQYFGPGTRLLVL.

In its sample, this clonotype was seen many times. The chain combines TRBV6-1 with TRBJ2-7; possible D gene TRBD1, 5 bases. Trimming took off 2 bases at V and 2 bases at J, with 7 bases between the two ends. The germline gives CDR1 MNHNS, CDR2 SASEGT. The CDR3 totals 13 residues. The chain's CDR3 is CASSERQPYEQYF. CDR3 DNA sequence: TGTGCCAGCAGTGAACGACAGCCCTACGAGCAGTACTTC.

The chain links TRBV12-3 or TRBV12-4 to TRBJ1-1; D unresolved. V was clipped by 4 bases and J by 8 bases, with 14 bases between them. The CDR3 totals 13 residues. Here the CDR3 DNA reads TGTGCCAGCAGTTCCGGCCTTACGGGAGAAGCTTTCTTT. This sequence encodes CASSSGLTGEAFF.

The chain joins TRBV9 to TRBJ1-2, with D possibly being TRBD1 (6 bases). Per the germline V gene, CDR1 is SGDLS and CDR2 is YYNGEE. The CDR3 runs to 15 residues. V was shortened by 0 bases and J by 8 bases, with 17 bases between the two germline ends. The CDR3 loop is CASSVGGGGARGYTF. In DNA, the CDR3 is TGTGCCAGCAGCGTAGGCGGGGGGGGGGCGCGAGGCTACACCTTC.

This clonotype was counted ten times or more. The genes are TRBV28 and TRBJ2-7; D possibly corresponds to TRBD1 (6 bases). The germline V and J ends were trimmed by 6 bases and 4 bases, with 16 bases remaining between them. Germline V gene data show CDR1 as MDHEN and CDR2 as SYDVKM. The CDR3 is made up of 14 amino acids. The DNA of the CDR3 is TGTGCCAGCAGCCTACGGACAGAGATATACGAGCAGTACTTC. This gives the protein CASSLRTEIYEQYF.

V usage is TRBV6-5 and J usage is TRBJ1-2; D uncertain. Germline CDR1 reads MNHEY; CDR2 reads SVGAGI. The CDR3 extends over 11 amino acids. V was pared by 5 bases and J by 8 bases, with 9 bases between. The CDR3 sequence is CASSESSGYTF. In DNA form, the CDR3 reads TGTGCCAGCAGTGAGTCGAGCGGCTACACCTTC.

Many counts were recorded for this clonotype. An end of the junction differs from the germline gene, which may be a read error. The V call is TRBV4-1, the J call TRBJ1-2; no clear D. Germline CDR1 is MGHRA and CDR2 is YSYEKL. The CDR3 has 12 amino acids. Here the CDR3 reads CASSQDEHRAIF. CDR3 DNA: TGCGCCAGCAGCCAAGATGAGCACAGAGCGATCTTC.

This clonotype was counted many times. This rearrangement joins TRBV11-2 to TRBJ2-7; 8 nucleotides match TRBD2. Losses at the gene ends were 1 base for V and 6 bases for J; bases not matched to a gene: 11. CDR1 and CDR2 (germline): SGHAT, FQNNGV. This CDR3 spans 16 amino acids. The DNA for the CDR3 is TGTGCCAGCAGCTTAGGGACCGGGACTAGAGTCTCCGAGCAGTACTTC. Its translation is CASSLGTGTRVSEQYF.

This CDR3 is CASSYSQRRTGELFF. CDR3 sequence (DNA): TGTGCCAGCAGTTACTCGCAGCGCCGCACCGGGGAGCTGTTTTTT. The chain has TRBV6-2 or TRBV6-3 and TRBJ2-2; D gene uncertain. The germline V gene encodes CDR1 MNHEY and CDR2 SVGEGT. The CDR3 extends over 15 amino acids. Trimming left V 0 bases short and J 4 bases short, with 9 bases between.

In nucleotides, the CDR3 is TGTGCCAGCAGCCAGACAGGGGAACGAAACACCATATATTTT. It codes for CASSQTGERNTIYF. The rearrangement joins TRBV3-1 to TRBJ1-3, with TRBD1 identical over 8 bases. V shed 3 bases, J shed 5 bases, and the junction held 3 bases outside the gene matches. Germline V CDR1 and CDR2: LGHDT, YNNKEL (reference sequence). The CDR3 spans 14 residues.